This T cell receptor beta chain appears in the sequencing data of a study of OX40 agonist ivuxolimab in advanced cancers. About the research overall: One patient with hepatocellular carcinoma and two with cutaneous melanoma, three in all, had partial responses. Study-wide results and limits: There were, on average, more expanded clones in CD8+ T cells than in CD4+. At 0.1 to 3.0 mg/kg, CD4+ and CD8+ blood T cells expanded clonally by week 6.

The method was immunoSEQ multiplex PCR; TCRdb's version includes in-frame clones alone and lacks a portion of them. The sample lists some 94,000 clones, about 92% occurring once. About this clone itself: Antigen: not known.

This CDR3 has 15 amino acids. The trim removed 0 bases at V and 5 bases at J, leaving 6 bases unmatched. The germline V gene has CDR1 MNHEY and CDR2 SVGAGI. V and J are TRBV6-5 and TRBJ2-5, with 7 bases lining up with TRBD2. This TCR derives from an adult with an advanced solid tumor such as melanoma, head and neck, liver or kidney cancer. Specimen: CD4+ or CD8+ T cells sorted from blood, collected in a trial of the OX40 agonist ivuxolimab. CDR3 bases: TGTGCCAGCAGTTACTCTGGCGGGGGAGGGGAGACCCAGTACTTC. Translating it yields CASSYSGGGGETQYF.